This T cell receptor (beta chain) was recovered during a study of read filtering for tumor transcriptome and immune sequencing. V lost 6 bases and J lost 4, with 15 bases in between. The CDR3 is 13 residues long. The V gene's germline CDR1 is SQVTM and CDR2 ANQGSEA. Molecular barcoded adaptors covering alpha/delta and beta/gamma chains were used on 400 to 450 ng RNA. TCRdb re-derived calls from the reads in MiXCR, one entry per CDR3 protein. The repertoire holds approximately 93,000 distinct CDR3 sequences, with about 22% as singletons. General study results and limits: In IR-seq, single-read clonotypes were about 80% of clonotypes but approximately 3.5% of reads.

This clonotype was counted many times. Its antigen is unknown. This receptor was obtained from a donor at least 40 years old with multiple myeloma. Sequencing was done on a sample of a population of CD138-negative cells sorted from bone marrow. The J gene is TRBJ2-5, the V gene TRBV29-1; D not certain. The CDR3 DNA sequence: TGCAGCGTCTACCCCGGTGGAGCAGAGACCCAGTACTTC. This translates into CSVYPGGAETQYF.